This T cell receptor (beta chain) was recovered during a study of response to subunit inactivated influenza vaccine. This CDR3 is 15 amino acids long. V dropped 5 bases and J dropped 2; count of bases not matched to a gene: 9. CDR1 is SEHNR and CDR2 is FQNEAQ in the germline V gene (reference sequence). TCRdb analysed the RT-PCR reads with MiXCR anew, one entry per CDR3 protein. Altogether roughly 670,000 distinct CDR3 sequences are present, around 13% being singletons, with the ten largest covering 7.5% to 8%. A single count supports this clonotype. The TCR originated in a man aged 50 or older who received an inactivated influenza vaccine. V and J are TRBV7-9 and TRBJ2-7; 7 nucleotides match TRBD1. Sample: PBMCs from blood, taken 14 to 15 days before vaccination. In nucleotides, the CDR3 is TGTGCCAGCAGCCAAGACAGGGAGCCCCCCTACGAGCAGTACTTC. Amino acid sequence: CASSQDREPPYEQYF.